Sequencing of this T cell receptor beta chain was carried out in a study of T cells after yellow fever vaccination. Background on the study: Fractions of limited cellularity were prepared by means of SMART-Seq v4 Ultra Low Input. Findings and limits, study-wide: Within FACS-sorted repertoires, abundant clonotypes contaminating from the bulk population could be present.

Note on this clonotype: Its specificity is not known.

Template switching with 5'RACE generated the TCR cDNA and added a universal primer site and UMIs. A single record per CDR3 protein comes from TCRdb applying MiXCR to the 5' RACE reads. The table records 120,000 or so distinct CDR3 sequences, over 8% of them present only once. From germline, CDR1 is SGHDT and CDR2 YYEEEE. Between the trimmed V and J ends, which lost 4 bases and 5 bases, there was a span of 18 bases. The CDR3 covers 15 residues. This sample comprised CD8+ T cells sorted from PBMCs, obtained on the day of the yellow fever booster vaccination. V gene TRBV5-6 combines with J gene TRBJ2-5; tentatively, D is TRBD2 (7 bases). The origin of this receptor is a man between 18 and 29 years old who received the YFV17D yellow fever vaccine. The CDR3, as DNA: TGTGCCAGCAGCCCTATCATGGGGGGGCACGAGACCCAGTACTTC. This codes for CASSPIMGGHETQYF. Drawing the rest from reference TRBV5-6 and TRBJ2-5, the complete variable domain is DAGVTQSPTHLIKTRGQQVTLRCSPKSGHDTVSWYQQALGQGPQFIFQYYEEEERQRGNFPDRFSGHQFPNYSSELNVNALLLGDSALYLCASSPIMGGHETQYFGPGTRLLVL.